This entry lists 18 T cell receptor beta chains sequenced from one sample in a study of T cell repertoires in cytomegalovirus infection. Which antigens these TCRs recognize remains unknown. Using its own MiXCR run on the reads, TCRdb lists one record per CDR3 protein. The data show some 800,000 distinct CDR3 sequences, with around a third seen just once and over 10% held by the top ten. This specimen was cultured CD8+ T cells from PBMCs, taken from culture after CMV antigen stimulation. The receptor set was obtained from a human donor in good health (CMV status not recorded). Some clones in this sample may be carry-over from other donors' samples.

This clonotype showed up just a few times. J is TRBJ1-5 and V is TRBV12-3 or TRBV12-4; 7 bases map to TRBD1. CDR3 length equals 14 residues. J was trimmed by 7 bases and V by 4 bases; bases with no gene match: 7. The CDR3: CASSSGTEEQPQHF. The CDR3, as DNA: TGTGCCAGCAGTTCCGGGACAGAAGAACAGCCCCAGCATTTT.

The CDR3 here is CATSRDSAASTDTQYF. In DNA form, the CDR3 reads TGTGCCACCAGCAGAGATTCGGCAGCTAGCACAGATACGCAGTATTTT. This sequence joins TRBV15 and TRBJ2-3, with unresolved D. The V gene's germline CDR1 is LNHNV and CDR2 YYDKDF (reference sequence). Trimming shortened V by 0 bases and J by 0 bases, and 10 bases separated the two germline ends. This CDR3 contains 16 residues.

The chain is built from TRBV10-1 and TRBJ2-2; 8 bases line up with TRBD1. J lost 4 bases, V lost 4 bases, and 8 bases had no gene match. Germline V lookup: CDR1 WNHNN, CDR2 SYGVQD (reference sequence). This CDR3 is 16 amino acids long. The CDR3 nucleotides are TGCGCCAGCAGTGGCTGGCAGGGGGCAAGCACCGGGGAGCTGTTTTTT. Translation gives CASSGWQGASTGELFF.

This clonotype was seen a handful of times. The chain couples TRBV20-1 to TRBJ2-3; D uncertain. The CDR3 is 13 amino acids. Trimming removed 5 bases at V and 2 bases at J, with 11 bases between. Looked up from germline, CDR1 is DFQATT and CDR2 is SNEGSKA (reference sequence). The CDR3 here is CSARLSATDTQYF. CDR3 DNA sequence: TGCAGTGCTCGGCTGTCGGCCACAGATACGCAGTATTTT.

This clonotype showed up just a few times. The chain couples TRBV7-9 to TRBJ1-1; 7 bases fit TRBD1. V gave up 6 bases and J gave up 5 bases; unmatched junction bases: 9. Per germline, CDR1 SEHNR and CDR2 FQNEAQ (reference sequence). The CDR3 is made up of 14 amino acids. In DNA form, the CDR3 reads TGTGCCAGCAGGGGAGGGGGCGCCGGAACTGAAGCTTTCTTT. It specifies CASRGGGAGTEAFF.

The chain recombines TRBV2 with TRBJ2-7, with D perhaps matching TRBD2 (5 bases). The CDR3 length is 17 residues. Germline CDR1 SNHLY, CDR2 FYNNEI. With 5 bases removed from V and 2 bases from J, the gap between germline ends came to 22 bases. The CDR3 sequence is CASSPLGEGAGAYEQYF. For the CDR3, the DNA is TGTGCCAGCAGTCCTTTGGGTGAGGGCGCCGGAGCCTACGAGCAGTACTTC. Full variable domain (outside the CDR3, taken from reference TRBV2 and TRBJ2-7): EPEVTQTPSHQVTQMGQEVILRCVPISNHLYFYWYRQILGQKVEFLVSFYNNEISEKSEIFDDQFSVERPDGSNFTLKIRSTKLEDSAMYFCASSPLGEGAGAYEQYFGPGTRLTVT.

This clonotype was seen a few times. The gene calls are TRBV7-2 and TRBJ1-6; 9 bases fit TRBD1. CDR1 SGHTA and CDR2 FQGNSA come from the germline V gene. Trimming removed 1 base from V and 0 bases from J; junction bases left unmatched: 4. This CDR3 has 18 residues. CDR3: CASSLVGTGISYNSPLHF. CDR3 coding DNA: TGTGCCAGCAGCTTAGTGGGGACAGGGATCTCCTATAATTCACCCCTCCACTTT.

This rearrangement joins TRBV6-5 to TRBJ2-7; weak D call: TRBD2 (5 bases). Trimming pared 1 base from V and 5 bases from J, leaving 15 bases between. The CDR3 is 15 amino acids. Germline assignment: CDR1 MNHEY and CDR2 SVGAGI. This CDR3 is CASSYYTPRGNEQYF. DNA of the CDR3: TGTGCCAGCAGTTACTATACCCCTCGGGGAAACGAGCAGTACTTC.

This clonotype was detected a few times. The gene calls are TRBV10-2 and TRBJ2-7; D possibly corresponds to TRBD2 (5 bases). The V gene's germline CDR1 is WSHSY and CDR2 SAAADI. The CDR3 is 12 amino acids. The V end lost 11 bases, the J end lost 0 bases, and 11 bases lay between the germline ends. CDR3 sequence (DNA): TGCGCCTGCTGGGGAGACTCCTACGAGCAGTACTTC. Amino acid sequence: CACWGDSYEQYF.

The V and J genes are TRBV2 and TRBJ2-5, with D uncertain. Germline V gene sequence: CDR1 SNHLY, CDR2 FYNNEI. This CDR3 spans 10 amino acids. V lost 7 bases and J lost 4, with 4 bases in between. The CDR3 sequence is CASKIETQYF. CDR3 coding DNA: TGTGCCAGCAAGATAGAGACCCAGTACTTC.

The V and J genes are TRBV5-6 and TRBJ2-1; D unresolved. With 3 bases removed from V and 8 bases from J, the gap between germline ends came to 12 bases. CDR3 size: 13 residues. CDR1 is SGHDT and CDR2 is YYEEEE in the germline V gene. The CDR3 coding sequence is TGTGCCAGCAGCTCTGGCAGCAGGCATGAGCAGTTCTTC. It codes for CASSSGSRHEQFF.

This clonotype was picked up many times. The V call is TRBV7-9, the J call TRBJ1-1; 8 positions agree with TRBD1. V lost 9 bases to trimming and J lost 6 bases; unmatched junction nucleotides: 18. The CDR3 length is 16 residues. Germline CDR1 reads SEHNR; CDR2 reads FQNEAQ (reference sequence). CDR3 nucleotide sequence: TGTGCCAGTACGGCCGGTTCTTGGACAGGGAGGTCTGAAGCTTTCTTT. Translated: CASTAGSWTGRSEAFF.

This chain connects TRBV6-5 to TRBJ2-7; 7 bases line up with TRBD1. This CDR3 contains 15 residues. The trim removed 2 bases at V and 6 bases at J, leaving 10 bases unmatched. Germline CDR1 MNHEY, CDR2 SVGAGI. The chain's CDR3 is CASSYGIGQVAEQYF. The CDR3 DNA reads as TGTGCCAGCAGTTACGGGATAGGACAGGTGGCCGAGCAGTACTTC.

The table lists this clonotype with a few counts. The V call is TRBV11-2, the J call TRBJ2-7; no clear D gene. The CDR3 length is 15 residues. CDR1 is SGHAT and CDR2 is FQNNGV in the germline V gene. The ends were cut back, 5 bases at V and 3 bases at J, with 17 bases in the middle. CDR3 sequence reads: CASSHGRGPFYEQYF. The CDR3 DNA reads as TGTGCCAGCAGCCACGGACGAGGCCCTTTCTACGAGCAGTACTTC.

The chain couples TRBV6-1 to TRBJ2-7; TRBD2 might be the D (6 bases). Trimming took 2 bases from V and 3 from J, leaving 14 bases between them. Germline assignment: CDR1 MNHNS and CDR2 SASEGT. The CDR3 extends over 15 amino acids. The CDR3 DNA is TGTGCCAGCAGTGAACCCTCGGTGGGGGGCTACGAGCAGTACGTC. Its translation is CASSEPSVGGYEQYV.

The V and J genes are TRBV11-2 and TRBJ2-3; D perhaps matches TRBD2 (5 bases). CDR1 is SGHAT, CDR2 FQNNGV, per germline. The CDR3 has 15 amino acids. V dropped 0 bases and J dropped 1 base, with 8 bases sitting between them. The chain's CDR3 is CASSLEMGGTDTQYF. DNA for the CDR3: TGTGCCAGCAGCTTAGAGATGGGAGGCACAGATACGCAGTATTTT.

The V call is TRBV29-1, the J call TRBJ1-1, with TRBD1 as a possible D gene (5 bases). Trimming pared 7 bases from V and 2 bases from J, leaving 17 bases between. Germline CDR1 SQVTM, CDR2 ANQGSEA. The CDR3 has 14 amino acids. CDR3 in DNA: TGCAGCGCCGAACAGGCACTGCTCAACACTGAAGCTTTCTTT. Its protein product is CSAEQALLNTEAFF.

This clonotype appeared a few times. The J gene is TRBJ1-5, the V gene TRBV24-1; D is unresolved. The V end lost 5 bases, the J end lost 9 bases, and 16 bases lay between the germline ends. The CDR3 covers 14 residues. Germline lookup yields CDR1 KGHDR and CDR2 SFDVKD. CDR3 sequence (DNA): TGTGCCACCAGTGTCAAAGAAAAAGCGGGGCCCCAGCATTTT. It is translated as CATSVKEKAGPQHF.